This TCR beta chain was captured by sequencing in a study of OX40 agonist ivuxolimab in advanced cancers. Whole-study findings and limits: Normalized expansion of T-cell clones was also low for some nonresponders.

Remarks on this clone: Antigen: not known.

The method was immunoSEQ multiplex PCR; TCRdb's version includes in-frame clones alone and lacks a portion of them. The sample holds over 60,000 clones, roughly 85% seen once. The TCR comes from an adult with an advanced solid tumor such as melanoma, head and neck, liver or kidney cancer. This material consisted of CD4+ or CD8+ T cells sorted from blood, taken in a trial of the OX40 agonist ivuxolimab.

As DNA, the CDR3 is TGTGCCAGCAGCCAGGACACGAACACCGGGGAGCTGTTTTTT. It yields the protein CASSQDTNTGELFF. J is TRBJ2-2 and V is TRBV7-3; D perhaps matches TRBD1 (5 bases). The germline gives CDR1 SGHTA, CDR2 FQGTGA. Trimming took off 5 bases at V and 0 bases at J, with 7 bases between the two ends. CDR3 length: 14 amino acids.